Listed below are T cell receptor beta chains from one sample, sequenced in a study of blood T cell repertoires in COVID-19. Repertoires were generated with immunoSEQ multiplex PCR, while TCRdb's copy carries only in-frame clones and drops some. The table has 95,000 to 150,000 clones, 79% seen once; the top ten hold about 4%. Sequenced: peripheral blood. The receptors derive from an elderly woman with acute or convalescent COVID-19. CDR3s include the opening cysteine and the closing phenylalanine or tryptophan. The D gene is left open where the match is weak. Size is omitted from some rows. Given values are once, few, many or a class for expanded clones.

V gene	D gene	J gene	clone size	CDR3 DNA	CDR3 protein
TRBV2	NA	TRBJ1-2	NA	TGTGCCAGCAGGGGATTTGGGGGGAGAAGTGGCTACACCTTC	CASRGFGGRSGYTF
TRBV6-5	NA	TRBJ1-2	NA	TGTGCCAGCAGTATAGACGGACTCTATGGCTACACCTTC	CASSIDGLYGYTF
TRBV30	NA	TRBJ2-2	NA	TGTGCCTGGAATTGGGGGGGCAGCGGGGAGCTGTTTTTT	CAWNWGGSGELFF
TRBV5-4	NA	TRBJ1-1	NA	TGTGCCAGCAGCTTGGGCGGCCGAAACACTGAAGCTTTCTTT	CASSLGGRNTEAFF
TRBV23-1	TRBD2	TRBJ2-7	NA	TGCGCCAGCAGTACTAGCGGGGGCTCCTACGAGCAGTACTTC	CASSTSGGSYEQYF
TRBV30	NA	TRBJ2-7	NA	TGTGCCCAATCGGGGGACCGCTCCTACGAGCAGTACTTC	CAQSGDRSYEQYF
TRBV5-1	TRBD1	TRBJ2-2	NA	TGCGCCAGCAGCTTGGTCACAGGGGACACCGGGGAGCTGTTTTTT	CASSLVTGDTGELFF
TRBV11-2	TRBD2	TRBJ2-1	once	TGTGCCAGCAGCCCCGGTGGGAGCGGGAGGCTCTACAATGAGCAGTTCTTC	CASSPGGSGRLYNEQFF
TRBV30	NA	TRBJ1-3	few	TGTGCCTGGAGCAGACTCTCTGGAAACACCATATATTTT	CAWSRLSGNTIYF
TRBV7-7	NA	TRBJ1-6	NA	TGTGCCAGCAGCCGAAGCGAAAATTCACCCCTCCACTTT	CASSRSENSPLHF
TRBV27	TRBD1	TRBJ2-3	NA	TGTGCCAGCAGTCCCGGGACAGGGTCCAATACGCAGTATTTT	CASSPGTGSNTQYF
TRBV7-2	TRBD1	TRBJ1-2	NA	TGTGCCAGCAGCTCTCAGACAGGGGAGGTTAGGAATGGCTACACCTTC	CASSSQTGEVRNGYTF
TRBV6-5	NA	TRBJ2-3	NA	TGTGCCAGCAAGATCGACTTTAACACAGATACGCAGTATTTT	CASKIDFNTDTQYF
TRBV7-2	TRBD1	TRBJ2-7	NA	TGTGCCAGCAGCCCCTACCCCGGGACAGGGAGTTACGAGCAGTACTTC	CASSPYPGTGSYEQYF
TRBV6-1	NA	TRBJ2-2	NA	TGTGCCAGCAGTGAAGTCGGAGGGTCCGGGGAGCTGTTTTTT	CASSEVGGSGELFF
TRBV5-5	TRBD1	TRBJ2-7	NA	TGTGCCAGCAGCTTCGAACAGGGGGCGAGAGAGCAGTACTTC	CASSFEQGAREQYF
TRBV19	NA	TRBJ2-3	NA	TGTGCCAGTAGTATCCCGGGGGGCCCTAGCACAGATACGCAGTATTTT	CASSIPGGPSTDTQYF
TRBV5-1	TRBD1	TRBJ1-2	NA	TGCGCCAGCAGCCCCGGGACAGCAGACTATGGCTACACCTTC	CASSPGTADYGYTF
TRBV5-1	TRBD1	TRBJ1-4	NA	TGCGCCAGCAGCCCCGGGACAGGGGGAGGAACTAATGAAAAACTGTTTTTT	CASSPGTGGGTNEKLFF
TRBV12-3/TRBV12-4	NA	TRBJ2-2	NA	TGTGCCAGCAGTTTAAGAGACACCGGGGAGCTGTTTTTT	CASSLRDTGELFF
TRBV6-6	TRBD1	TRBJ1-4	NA	TGTGCCAGCAGCTCGGACAGGGGAGGGGACGAAAAACTGTTTTTT	CASSSDRGGDEKLFF
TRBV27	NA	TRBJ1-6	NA	TGTGCCAGCAGTTTAACTCTTACCACCGGCCTCCACTTT	CASSLTLTTGLHF
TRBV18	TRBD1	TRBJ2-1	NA	TGTGCCAGCTCACCCTTGGACAGGGAACCCTACAATGAGCAGTTCTTC	CASSPLDREPYNEQFF
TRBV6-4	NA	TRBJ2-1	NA	TGTGCCAGCAGTGCGTCTAGATCTAATGAGCAGTTCTTC	CASSASRSNEQFF
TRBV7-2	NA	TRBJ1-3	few	TGTGCCAGCAGCTCCGGGGTGTACTCTGGAAACACCATATATTTT	CASSSGVYSGNTIYF
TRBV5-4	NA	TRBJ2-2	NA	TGTGCCAGCAGCTTGGGCGCTAGCCTCACCGGGGAGCTGTTTTTT	CASSLGASLTGELFF
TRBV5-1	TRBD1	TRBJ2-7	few	TGCGCCAGCAGCCCCGGGGGGACAGGGACGGGCGAGCAGTACTTC	CASSPGGTGTGEQYF
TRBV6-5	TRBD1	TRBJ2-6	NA	TGTGCCAGCAGTTCCGACAGGGTCGGTGGGGCCAACGTCCTGACTTTC	CASSSDRVGGANVLTF
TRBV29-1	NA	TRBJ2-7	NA	TGCAGCGTTGCCCCCCGGGGGGCTGTTTACGAGCAGTACTTC	CSVAPRGAVYEQYF
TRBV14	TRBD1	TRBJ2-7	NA	TGTGCCAGCTTCTCCTACAGGGGATCATACGAGCAGTACTTC	CASFSYRGSYEQYF
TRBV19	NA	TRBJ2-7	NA	TGTGCCAGTAGTGTTGGCTCGCCCTACGAGCAGTACTTC	CASSVGSPYEQYF
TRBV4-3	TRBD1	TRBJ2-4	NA	TGCGCCAGCAGCCAACTGACAGGGGGCTTGGACATTCAGTACTTC	CASSQLTGGLDIQYF
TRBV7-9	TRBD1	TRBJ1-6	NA	TGTGCCAGCAGCGCACCCGACAGGGGCTATAATTCACCCCTCCACTTT	CASSAPDRGYNSPLHF
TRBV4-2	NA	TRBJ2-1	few	TGTGCCAGCAGCCCCGAGCGGCTGCATCACGAGCAGTTCTTC	CASSPERLHHEQFF
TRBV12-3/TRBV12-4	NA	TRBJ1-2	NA	TGTGCCAGCAGCCGTAGTTCTAACTATGGCTACACCTTC	CASSRSSNYGYTF
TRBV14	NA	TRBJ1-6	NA	TGTGCCAGCAGCCCTGAGCAGGGAGGGTCACCCCTCCACTTT	CASSPEQGGSPLHF
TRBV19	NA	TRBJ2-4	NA	TGTGCCAGTAGTCCCTTCAGGCCCCAAAACATTCAGTACTTC	CASSPFRPQNIQYF
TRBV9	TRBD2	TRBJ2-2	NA	TGTGCCAGCAGCTTCTCTGGCAGCGGGAGCGGGGAGCTGTTTTTT	CASSFSGSGSGELFF
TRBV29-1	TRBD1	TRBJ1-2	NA	TGCAGCGTCGCACCGGGACAGGCCAACTATGGCTACACCTTC	CSVAPGQANYGYTF
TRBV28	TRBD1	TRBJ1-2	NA	TGTGCCAGCAGTTTGACAGGGGGGGCCTATGGCTACACCTTC	CASSLTGGAYGYTF
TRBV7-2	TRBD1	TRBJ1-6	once	TGTGCCAGCAGCTTTCACAGGGGTAATTCACCCCTCCACTTT	CASSFHRGNSPLHF
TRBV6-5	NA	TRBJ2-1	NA	TGTGCCAGCAGTTACTCGAGACACGTCTGGGATGAGCAGTTCTTC	CASSYSRHVWDEQFF
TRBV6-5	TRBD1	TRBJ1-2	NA	TGTGCCAGCGCCCGGGGACAGGGGGTTCTGGGCTACACCTTC	CASARGQGVLGYTF
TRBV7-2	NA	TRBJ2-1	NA	TGTGCCAGCAGCTTTAGCGGCTTTAGCTTCAATGAGCAGTTCTTC	CASSFSGFSFNEQFF
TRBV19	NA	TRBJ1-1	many	TGTGCCAGTAGTATGGACAGACGACCGAACACTGAAGCTTTCTTT	CASSMDRRPNTEAFF
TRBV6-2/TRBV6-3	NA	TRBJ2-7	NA	TGTGCCAGCAGTTATACCCTCACCAGGTCCTACGAGCAGTACTTC	CASSYTLTRSYEQYF
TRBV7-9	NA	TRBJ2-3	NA	TGTGCCAGCAGCTTAGCGAGGGTAGGCACAGATACGCAGTATTTT	CASSLARVGTDTQYF
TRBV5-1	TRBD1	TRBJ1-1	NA	TGCGCCAGCAGCTTGGCAGGACAGGGAATAAACACTGAAGCTTTCTTT	CASSLAGQGINTEAFF
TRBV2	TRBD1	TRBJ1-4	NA	TGTGCCAGCAGCCCCGGGACAGTGAATGAAAAACTGTTTTTT	CASSPGTVNEKLFF